The 11 T cell receptor beta chains below come from one sample, sequenced in a study of blood T cell repertoires in COVID-19. Profiling relied on immunoSEQ multiplex PCR, and the TCRdb table lists in-frame clones only, not all of them. The repertoire holds 73,000 or so clones, about 91% seen once, with around 13% in the top ten. The specimen sequenced was peripheral blood. All receptors come from a human donor with active COVID-19. The donor label of this sample is uncertain.

This chain uses TRBV10-3 with TRBJ2-7; 7 nucleotides line up with TRBD2. V dropped 8 bases and J dropped 3; count of bases not matched to a gene: 7. Germline V gene lookup returns CDR1 ENHRY and CDR2 SYGVKD. The CDR3 runs to 13 residues. The CDR3 region is CAIGAGEGYEQYF. CDR3 DNA sequence: TGTGCCATCGGGGCGGGAGAGGGCTACGAGCAGTACTTC.

This rearrangement joins TRBV12-5 to TRBJ2-3; D is ambiguous. V dropped 2 bases and J dropped 4 bases, with 4 bases sitting between them. This CDR3 has 12 amino acids. The germline gives CDR1 LGHNT, CDR2 FRNRAP. The CDR3 loop reads CASGLTADTQYF. The CDR3 DNA is TGTGCTAGTGGTTTGACGGCAGATACGCAGTATTTT.

This rearrangement joins TRBV27 to TRBJ1-2; 8 positions match TRBD1. There are 13 residues in the CDR3. Germline V gene sequence: CDR1 MNHEY, CDR2 SMNVEV (reference sequence). V shed 5 bases, J shed 8 bases, and the junction held 7 bases outside the gene matches. The DNA of the CDR3 is TGTGCCAGCAGTCCGACAGGGGCTCGGGGCTACACCTTC. The encoded protein is CASSPTGARGYTF.

The chain uses TRBV19 and TRBJ2-2; D is uncertain. Germline V gene sequence: CDR1 LNHDA, CDR2 SQIVND (reference sequence). The ends were cut back, 4 bases at V and 1 base at J, with 7 bases in the middle. The CDR3 covers 14 residues. The DNA for the CDR3 is TGTGCCAGTAGTAATTCAGTGAACACCGGGGAGCTGTTTTTT. Its translation is CASSNSVNTGELFF. Based on the CDR3 plus reference TRBV19 and TRBJ2-2, the full variable domain is DGGITQSPKYLFRKEGQNVTLSCEQNLNHDAMYWYRQDPGQGLRLIYYSQIVNDFQKGDIAEGYSVSREKKESFPLTVTSAQKNPTAFYLCASSNSVNTGELFFGEGSRLTVL.

The chain recombines TRBV7-3 with TRBJ2-3, with 7 nucleotides matching TRBD1. V was pared by 7 bases and J by 0 bases, with 4 bases of the junction left unmatched. The CDR3 runs 14 residues. The germline V gene encodes CDR1 SGHTA and CDR2 FQGTGA. CDR3 amino acids: CASTEGASTDTQYF. In DNA, the CDR3 is TGTGCCAGCACCGAGGGGGCCAGCACAGATACGCAGTATTTT.

The V and J genes are TRBV29-1 and TRBJ1-1; D perhaps matches TRBD1 (5 bases). The germline V gene has CDR1 SQVTM and CDR2 ANQGSEA. The length of the CDR3 is 13 residues. The ends were cut back, 5 bases at V and 8 bases at J, with 18 bases in the middle. CDR3 in amino acids: CSVTRTSVVEAFF. The CDR3 region has the DNA TGCAGCGTTACCAGGACATCGGTCGTGGAAGCTTTCTTT.

CDR3 loop: CASSSDRGAGETQYF. The CDR3 DNA reads TGTGCCAGCAGCTCGGACAGGGGCGCGGGAGAGACCCAGTACTTC. This chain joins TRBV7-9 and TRBJ2-5; TRBD1 matches at 9 bases. The germline V gene encodes CDR1 SEHNR and CDR2 FQNEAQ (reference sequence). The CDR3 extends over 15 amino acids. Germline trimming cut 4 bases from V and 4 bases from J; bases unmatched to any gene: 7.

J is TRBJ2-5 and V is TRBV5-1, with 8 bases lining up with TRBD1. Per the germline V gene, CDR1 is SGHRS and CDR2 is YFSETQ. Losses at the gene ends were 6 bases for V and 2 bases for J; bases not matched to a gene: 12. The CDR3 spans 16 residues. CDR3 DNA sequence: TGCGCCAGCAATCAGGCAGGGGGCGCGGGGCAAGAGACCCAGTACTTC. It is translated as CASNQAGGAGQETQYF.

This chain joins TRBV6-2 or TRBV6-3 and TRBJ2-7; 12 bases line up with TRBD2. The J segment lost 2 bases and the V segment lost 6 bases, leaving 2 bases of the junction unmatched. The CDR3 is made up of 14 amino acids. Germline V gives CDR1 MNHEY, CDR2 SVGEGT. The DNA for the CDR3 is TGTGCCAGCAGCCGGACTAGCGGGACCTACGAGCAGTACTTC. Amino acid sequence: CASSRTSGTYEQYF.

V gene TRBV5-6 combines with J gene TRBJ2-1, with a weak D call TRBD2 (6 bases). V was cut by 4 bases and J by 4 bases, with 15 bases left in between. The CDR3 sequence is 15 residues long. The V gene's germline CDR1 is SGHDT and CDR2 YYEEEE. The CDR3 sequence: CASSPPGGSYNEQFF. Written as DNA, the CDR3 is TGTGCCAGCAGCCCCCCAGGAGGGAGTTACAATGAGCAGTTCTTC.

This sequence joins TRBV30 and TRBJ1-6, with 7 positions matching TRBD1. Germline V gene data show CDR1 as GTSNPN and CDR2 as SVGIG (reference sequence). V lost 4 bases, J lost 10 bases, and 7 bases stayed unmatched. This CDR3 region has 13 residues. The CDR3 DNA follows: TGTGCCTGGAACGACAGGGTGGGGTCACCCCTCCACTTT. Translation: CAWNDRVGSPLHF.